What follows are 22 T cell receptor beta chains derived from one specimen sequenced in a study of cytomegalovirus exposure and HLA in healthy donors. Amplification used 60 Vbeta primers and 13 Jbeta primers. Profiling relied on immunoSEQ multiplex PCR, and the TCRdb table lists in-frame clones only, not all of them. The table lists 140,000 to 150,000 clones, roughly 82% of them singletons. Sequencing input: PBMCs. These receptors were obtained from a man younger than 40 in good health and CMV-seronegative.

The chain joins TRBV5-4 to TRBJ2-2, with 7 bases fitting TRBD2. This CDR3 has 16 residues. CDR1 SGHNT and CDR2 YYREEE come from the germline V gene (reference sequence). Losses at the gene ends were 0 bases for V and 2 bases for J; bases not matched to a gene: 4. Here the CDR3 reads CASSLGGTINTGELFF. The DNA of the CDR3 is TGTGCCAGCAGCTTGGGGGGGACTATAAACACCGGGGAGCTGTTTTTT. The variable domain in full, completed from reference TRBV5-4 and TRBJ2-2, reads ETGVTQSPTHLIKTRGQQVTLRCSSQSGHNTVSWYQQALGQGPQFIFQYYREEENGRGNFPPRFSGLQFPNYSSELNVNALELDDSALYLCASSLGGTINTGELFFGEGSRLTVL.

The chain couples TRBV5-4 to TRBJ2-5; 10 bases match TRBD2. With the DNA end fitting TRBJ2-7 better, the J assignment may be wrong. The CDR3 covers 15 residues. Germline CDR1 is SGHNT and CDR2 is YYREEE (reference sequence). CDR3 sequence (DNA): TGTGCCAGCAGTTCTACTACTAGCGGGATGAGCGAGCAGTACTTC. It codes for CASSSTTSGMSEQYF.

The V call is TRBV28, the J call TRBJ2-2, with 7 bases lining up with TRBD2. This CDR3 contains 12 residues. With 10 bases clipped from V and 8 bases from J, the junction kept 7 bases outside the gene matches. Germline V gene lookup returns CDR1 MDHEN and CDR2 SYDVKM. The CDR3 sequence: CATSSGRGELFF. In DNA form, the CDR3 reads TGTGCCACCTCATCCGGGAGGGGGGAGCTGTTTTTT.

This clone was picked up a small number of times. At one end, the junction sequence differs from germline, possibly due to a read error. The gene calls are TRBV6-6 and TRBJ1-1; D uncertain. Germline assignment: CDR1 MNHNY and CDR2 SVGAGI (reference sequence). This CDR3 region has 13 residues. CDR3 region: CASSYGLNAEAFF. The CDR3, as DNA: TGTGCCAGCAGTTACGGGCTGAACGCTGAAGCTTTCTTT.

This chain connects TRBV2 to TRBJ1-1; 9 bases align to TRBD1. CDR3 size: 14 residues. The V segment lost 7 bases and the J segment 6 bases; nucleotides outside the gene matches: 9. The germline gives CDR1 SNHLY, CDR2 FYNNEI. In nucleotides, the CDR3 is TGTGCCAGCATTAACGACAGGGGGTTACCTGAAGCTTTCTTT. Encoded protein: CASINDRGLPEAFF. Filled out from reference TRBV2 and TRBJ1-1, the complete variable domain reads EPEVTQTPSHQVTQMGQEVILRCVPISNHLYFYWYRQILGQKVEFLVSFYNNEISEKSEIFDDQFSVERPDGSNFTLKIRSTKLEDSAMYFCASINDRGLPEAFFGQGTRLTVV.

A few counts support this clone. The genes are TRBV19 and TRBJ2-6; D not resolved. This CDR3 is built from 17 residues. The V end lost 3 bases, the J end lost 0 bases, and 12 bases lay between the germline ends. Germline V gives CDR1 LNHDA, CDR2 SQIVND (reference sequence). CDR3 region: CASSIRPLASGANVLTF. In DNA, the CDR3 is TGTGCCAGTAGTATTCGTCCTCTGGCCTCTGGGGCCAACGTCCTGACTTTC.

The V call is TRBV10-2, the J call TRBJ1-5, with a possible D match to TRBD1 (5 bases). This CDR3 spans 14 amino acids. Trimming took off 6 bases at V and 6 bases at J, with 15 bases between the two ends. Germline assignment: CDR1 WSHSY and CDR2 SAAADI. The CDR3 is CASSETAMSQPQHF. CDR3 nucleotides: TGCGCCAGCAGCGAGACAGCTATGAGTCAGCCCCAGCATTTT.

The V gene is TRBV2, the J gene TRBJ2-7; TRBD1 matches at 7 bases. The length of the CDR3 is 14 residues. Germline CDR1 is SNHLY and CDR2 is FYNNEI. V lost 8 bases to trimming and J lost 3 bases; unmatched junction nucleotides: 10. The CDR3 bases are TGTGCCAGCCGTACCGGAGGACAGGTCTACGAGCAGTACTTC. It yields the protein CASRTGGQVYEQYF.

The chain carries TRBV5-6 and TRBJ2-1, with D perhaps TRBD2 (6 bases). The germline V and J ends were trimmed by 0 bases and 3 bases, with 13 bases remaining between them. CDR1 and CDR2 (germline): SGHDT, YYEEEE. The CDR3 is made up of 16 amino acids. CDR3 sequence: CASSLEGGTLYNEQFF. CDR3 bases: TGTGCCAGCAGCTTGGAGGGCGGGACCCTCTACAATGAGCAGTTCTTC.

The CDR3 DNA sequence: TGTGCCATCAGACAAACCTACGAGCAGTACTTC. It specifies CAIRQTYEQYF. The chain has TRBV10-3 and TRBJ2-7; D gene uncertain. V was pared by 6 bases and J by 2 bases, with 5 bases between. There are 11 residues in the CDR3. CDR1 and CDR2 (germline): ENHRY, SYGVKD.

This clone was found once. V usage is TRBV6-6 and J usage is TRBJ1-4; TRBD1 might be the D (6 bases). This CDR3 has 14 amino acids. The V end was cut by 6 bases, the J end by 9 bases, with 17 bases between. The germline gives CDR1 MNHNY, CDR2 SVGAGI (reference sequence). The CDR3 protein is CASSSDQRGKKLFF. CDR3 coding DNA: TGTGCCAGCAGCTCAGATCAAAGGGGGAAAAAACTGTTTTTT.

This clone has more than one count but fewer than ten. This sequence joins TRBV29-1 and TRBJ2-7, with 7 positions matching TRBD2. This CDR3 region has 13 residues. J lost 6 bases, V lost 6 bases, and 11 bases had no gene match. CDR1 is SQVTM, CDR2 ANQGSEA, per germline. The DNA of the CDR3 is TGCAGCGTACGTTTGCGGGGGTTCGCCGAGCAGTACTTC. This translates into CSVRLRGFAEQYF.

This clone occurred a few times. V and J are TRBV2 and TRBJ2-5; D gene unclear. The germline CDR1 and CDR2 sequences are SNHLY and FYNNEI. This CDR3 has 13 residues. V lost 6 bases and J 4 bases, leaving 12 bases between the germline ends. CDR3 sequence: CASSLGSPETQYF. CDR3 nucleotides: TGTGCCAGCAGCCTCGGGTCCCCAGAGACCCAGTACTTC.

This chain links TRBV30 with TRBJ1-1; D remains ambiguous. CDR1 and CDR2 from the germline V gene are GTSNPN and SVGIG (reference sequence). The CDR3 sequence is 13 residues long. Trimming shortened V by 2 bases and J by 1 base, and 8 bases separated the two germline ends. For the CDR3, the DNA is TGTGCCTGGAGTACCGCGGCGAACACTGAAGCTTTCTTT. Its protein is CAWSTAANTEAFF.

J is TRBJ1-2 and V is TRBV5-1, with 10 bases lining up with TRBD1. In germline, CDR1 is SGHRS, CDR2 YFSETQ. V lost 4 bases, J lost 1 base, and 7 bases stayed unmatched. This CDR3 has 16 residues. CDR3 loop: CASSRFGQGVNYGYTF. The CDR3 DNA sequence: TGCGCCAGCAGCCGCTTCGGACAGGGGGTTAACTATGGCTACACCTTC.

This clone has a single count. The chain links TRBV5-5 to TRBJ2-2, with D unclear. The CDR3 runs 16 residues. Trimming shortened V by 0 bases and J by 0 bases, and 9 bases separated the two germline ends. Germline assignment: CDR1 SGHKS and CDR2 YYEKEE (reference sequence). The CDR3 bases are TGTGCCAGCAGCTTGGAGGTAGCAGCGAACACCGGGGAGCTGTTTTTT. It encodes CASSLEVAANTGELFF.

V usage is TRBV7-8 and J usage is TRBJ2-7, with D tentatively TRBD1 (6 bases). CDR3 length: 15 residues. Looked up from germline, CDR1 is SGHVS and CDR2 is FQNEAQ. Trimming stripped 4 bases from V and 6 bases from J, with 19 bases between. This CDR3 reads CASSSPDRSNGEQYF. Written as DNA, the CDR3 is TGTGCCAGCAGCTCACCCGACAGGTCAAATGGCGAGCAGTACTTC.

This rearrangement joins TRBV6-1 to TRBJ2-3; 9 bases align to TRBD2. Germline V CDR1 and CDR2: MNHNS, SASEGT. The CDR3 is 17 amino acids. J lost 5 bases, V lost 1 base, and 10 bases had no gene match. The CDR3: CASSEGGTSGYGDTQYF. Here the CDR3 DNA reads TGTGCCAGCAGTGAAGGAGGAACTAGCGGGTATGGAGATACGCAGTATTTT.

This sequence joins TRBV6-5 and TRBJ1-5; no clear D gene. Per germline, CDR1 MNHEY and CDR2 SVGAGI. The V end lost 7 bases, the J end lost 1 base, and 14 bases lay between the germline ends. The CDR3 length is 15 residues. The CDR3 DNA reads as TGTGCCAGCACCCTGACGGCGGGAAGCAATCAGCCCCAGCATTTT. Its protein is CASTLTAGSNQPQHF.

This clone was seen a handful of times. The V and J genes are TRBV5-8 and TRBJ1-4; tentatively, D is TRBD1 (5 bases). V dropped 4 bases and J dropped 4 bases, with 14 bases sitting between them. The CDR3 loop spans 15 amino acids. Germline lookup yields CDR1 SGHTS and CDR2 YDEGEE. As DNA, the CDR3 is TGTGCCAGCAGCCGCCCAGTCGGGGGTAATGAAAAACTGTTTTTT. Translated, it gives CASSRPVGGNEKLFF. Together with reference TRBV5-8 and TRBJ1-4, the CDR3 gives the full variable domain: EAGVTQSPTHLIKTRGQQATLRCSPISGHTSVYWYQQALGLGLQFLLWYDEGEERNRGNFPPRFSGRQFPNYSSELNVNALELEDSALYLCASSRPVGGNEKLFFGSGTQLSVL.

This clone was seen a handful of times. J is TRBJ2-7 and V is TRBV11-2; 9 nucleotides match TRBD2. The CDR3 loop spans 16 amino acids. Trimming at V came to 5 bases and at J to 3 bases, leaving 11 bases not matched to a gene. Germline V CDR1 and CDR2: SGHAT, FQNNGV. The DNA of the CDR3 is TGTGCCAGCAGCCCAGGGGCTAGCGGGGCTCTCTACGAGCAGTACTTC. This encodes CASSPGASGALYEQYF.

This clone was observed a single time. The chain uses TRBV5-1 and TRBJ2-7, with TRBD2 matching over 11 bases. The CDR3 spans 16 residues. V was pared by 1 base and J by 0 bases, with 3 bases of the junction left unmatched. CDR1 and CDR2 (germline): SGHRS, YFSETQ. For the CDR3, the DNA is TGCGCCAGCAGCTTGTCGGGACTAGCGGACTCCTACGAGCAGTACTTC. Residues: CASSLSGLADSYEQYF.